A single sample gave rise to the 16 T cell receptor beta chains below, sequenced in a study of early T cells in non-severe SARS-CoV-2 infection. TCRdb recomputed calls from the 5' RACE reads with MiXCR, one row per CDR3 protein. The table lists tens of thousands of distinct CDR3 sequences, 4% to 5% of them singletons. Sample: whole blood. The receptors originated from an adult who was a healthcare worker with PCR-confirmed SARS-CoV-2 infection or an uninfected control (not recorded which).

This chain connects TRBV13 to TRBJ2-3; no reliable D call. Germline CDR1 is PRHDT and CDR2 is FYEKMQ (reference sequence). The V end lost 5 bases, the J end lost 3 bases, and 18 bases lay between the germline ends. The CDR3 is 16 amino acids. The CDR3 DNA sequence: TGTGCCAGCAGCCCCACTCCGGGTAGAAGGACAGATACGCAGTATTTT. Translating gives CASSPTPGRRTDTQYF.

This clonotype appeared many times. The chain has TRBV2 and TRBJ2-1; perhaps TRBD1 as D (5 bases). CDR3 length: 11 residues. Germline V gene lookup returns CDR1 SNHLY and CDR2 FYNNEI. The ends were cut back, 8 bases at V and 9 bases at J, with 11 bases in the middle. CDR3 nucleotide sequence: TGTGCCAGCCTCCGCCAGGGTGAGCAGTTCTTC. Its translation is CASLRQGEQFF.

This clonotype showed up many times. In DNA form, the CDR3 reads TGCAGTGCTAGTGGGTGGGGACGGGGCACAGATACGCAGTATTTT. Translated: CSASGWGRGTDTQYF. The chain links TRBV20-1 to TRBJ2-3; the D call may be TRBD1 or TRBD2 (5 bases each). Trimming shortened V by 3 bases and J by 1 base, and 14 bases separated the two germline ends. Germline assignment: CDR1 DFQATT and CDR2 SNEGSKA (reference sequence). The CDR3 loop spans 15 amino acids.

This clonotype was found a few times. CDR3 protein: CASSLGRDHTIYF. DNA of the CDR3: TGTGCCAGCAGCTTGGGGAGGGACCACACCATATATTTT. The chain uses TRBV12-3 or TRBV12-4 and TRBJ1-3; D perhaps matches TRBD1 (5 bases). Trimming cost V 6 bases and J 8 bases, with 14 bases left between them. The CDR3 sequence is 13 residues long.

This clonotype was counted at least ten times. The chain couples TRBV3-1 to TRBJ2-6; D could derive from TRBD1 or TRBD2 (5 bases each). Trimming took off 8 bases at V and 0 bases at J, with 17 bases between the two ends. The CDR3 covers 17 residues. In germline, CDR1 is LGHDT, CDR2 YNNKEL (reference sequence). Here the CDR3 DNA reads TGTGCCAGCGAGCCAGGGACGGATGTCTCTGGGGCCAACGTCCTGACTTTC. As protein: CASEPGTDVSGANVLTF.

This clonotype was seen more than once but under ten times. The J gene is TRBJ2-1, the V gene TRBV30, with D perhaps assigned TRBD1 or TRBD2 (5 bases each). This CDR3 contains 13 residues. Trimming removed 2 bases from V and 6 bases from J, with 11 bases in between. CDR1 is GTSNPN and CDR2 is SVGIG in the germline V gene (reference sequence). The CDR3 region is CAWSSVGTNEQFF. The CDR3 DNA reads as TGTGCCTGGAGTTCGGTGGGGACCAATGAGCAGTTCTTC.

This clonotype was counted only a few times. This chain links TRBV7-6 with TRBJ2-3; a weak D match, TRBD2 (5 bases). The CDR3 spans 14 residues. Germline V CDR1 and CDR2: SGHVS, FNYEAQ. Trimming cost V 3 bases and J 2 bases, with 9 bases left between them. CDR3 nucleotide sequence: TGTGCCAGCAGCTTGGACTCCAACACAGATACGCAGTATTTT. Amino acid sequence: CASSLDSNTDTQYF.

This clonotype has a count of ten or more. The genes are TRBV6-5 and TRBJ2-7; TRBD1 matches 9 bases. The CDR3 has 16 amino acids. Trimming removed 6 bases from V and 5 bases from J; junction bases left unmatched: 14. Germline V gene data show CDR1 as MNHEY and CDR2 as SVGAGI. CDR3 residues: CASRDRQGGLSHEQYF. CDR3 sequence (DNA): TGTGCCAGCAGGGATCGACAGGGGGGACTAAGCCACGAGCAGTACTTC.

This clonotype was found many times. The V gene is TRBV5-6, the J gene TRBJ2-1, with a tentative D call TRBD1 (6 bases). The germline V and J ends were trimmed by 1 base and 0 bases, with 11 bases remaining between them. The germline V gene has CDR1 SGHDT and CDR2 YYEEEE. The CDR3 covers 16 residues. CDR3 loop: CASSLFGDNSYNEQFF. Written as DNA, the CDR3 is TGTGCCAGCAGCTTGTTCGGGGACAACTCCTACAATGAGCAGTTCTTC.

This clonotype occurred many times. The CDR3 DNA is TGTGCCAGCAGTCGTAAGGAGAATAATTCACCCCTCCACTTT. Translation: CASSRKENNSPLHF. The chain carries TRBV6-5 and TRBJ1-6, with D unresolved. Trimming stripped 5 bases from V and 5 bases from J, with 10 bases between. CDR3 size: 14 residues. Germline lookup yields CDR1 MNHEY and CDR2 SVGAGI.

Only a few counts were recorded for this clonotype. The genes are TRBV11-1 and TRBJ2-1; 7 bases are a match to TRBD2. The V gene's germline CDR1 is SGHAT and CDR2 FQDESV (reference sequence). The V segment lost 6 bases and the J segment 2 bases; nucleotides outside the gene matches: 7. The CDR3 is made up of 15 amino acids. CDR3 residues: CASSQSGTPYNEQFF. CDR3 in DNA: TGTGCCAGCAGTCAAAGCGGGACCCCCTACAATGAGCAGTTCTTC.

This clonotype was counted between two and nine times. The rearrangement links TRBV6-5 to TRBJ2-3, with 7 nucleotides matching TRBD1. The CDR3 is 14 residues long. Unmatched junction bases numbered 9, after V lost 10 bases and J lost 2 bases. Germline V CDR1 and CDR2: MNHEY, SVGAGI. The CDR3 nucleotides are TGTGCCACCAGGTCCGGGACAGACACAGATACGCAGTATTTT. Encoded protein: CATRSGTDTDTQYF.

This clonotype was counted ten times or more. The gene calls are TRBV6-5 and TRBJ1-5; D remains unclear. The V end lost 1 base, the J end lost 2 bases, and 12 bases lay between the germline ends. The CDR3 has 16 amino acids. Germline CDR1 MNHEY, CDR2 SVGAGI. CDR3: CASSYFGPGGNQPQHF. CDR3 nucleotides: TGTGCCAGCAGTTACTTTGGGCCCGGAGGCAATCAGCCCCAGCATTTT.

This clonotype was seen ten or more times. The gene calls are TRBV2 and TRBJ2-7; 7 nucleotides match TRBD2. Per the germline V gene, CDR1 is SNHLY and CDR2 is FYNNEI. Trimming took 7 bases from V and 0 from J; bases not matched to a gene: 18. CDR3 length: 18 amino acids. The CDR3 region has the DNA TGTGCCAGCACAAGAAGGGTTAGCGGGCGCACAAGCTCCTACGAGCAGTACTTC. It yields the protein CASTRRVSGRTSSYEQYF.

The table lists this clonotype with many counts. The chain combines TRBV6-2 or TRBV6-3 with TRBJ1-6, with D possibly matching TRBD1 (6 bases). Trimming stripped 7 bases from V and 9 bases from J, with 16 bases between. Germline-derived CDR1 and CDR2 are MNHEY and SVGEGT. There are 14 residues in the CDR3. The CDR3 protein is CASNGGPRGSPLHF. Here the CDR3 DNA reads TGTGCCAGCAATGGGGGCCCCAGGGGTTCACCCCTCCACTTT.

The sample holds many counts of this clonotype. J is TRBJ2-7 and V is TRBV7-6; the D is unclear. Germline V lookup: CDR1 SGHVS, CDR2 FNYEAQ. V lost 5 bases and J lost 0, with 5 bases in between. There are 12 residues in the CDR3. CDR3 protein: CASSRYSYEQYF. The CDR3 bases are TGTGCCAGCAGCAGATACTCCTACGAGCAGTACTTC.